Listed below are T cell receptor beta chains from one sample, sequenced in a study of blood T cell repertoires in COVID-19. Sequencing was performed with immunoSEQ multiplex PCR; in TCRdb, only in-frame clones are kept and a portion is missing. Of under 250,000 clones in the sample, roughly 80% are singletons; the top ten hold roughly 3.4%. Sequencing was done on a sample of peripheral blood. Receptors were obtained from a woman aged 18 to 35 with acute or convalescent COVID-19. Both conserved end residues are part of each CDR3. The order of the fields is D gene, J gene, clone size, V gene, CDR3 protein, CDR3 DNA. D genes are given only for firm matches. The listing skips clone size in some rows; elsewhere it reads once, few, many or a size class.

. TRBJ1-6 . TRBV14 CASSLRAGTWGSPLHF TGTGCCAGCAGCCTGCGGGCAGGGACTTGGGGATCACCCCTCCACTTT
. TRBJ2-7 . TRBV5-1 CASSLTSPGSYEQYF TGCGCCAGCAGCTTGACTAGCCCCGGCTCCTACGAGCAGTACTTC
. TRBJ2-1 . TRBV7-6 CASSAKDGVDNEQFF TGTGCCAGCAGCGCAAAAGACGGGGTCGACAATGAGCAGTTCTTC
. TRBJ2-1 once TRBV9 CASSVGRGSYNEQFF TGTGCCAGCAGCGTAGGTAGGGGATCCTACAATGAGCAGTTCTTC
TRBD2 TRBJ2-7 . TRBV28 CASSRIGTSGAGEQYF TGTGCCAGCAGCAGAATCGGGACTAGCGGGGCCGGAGAGCAGTACTTC
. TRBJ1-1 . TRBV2 CASSEAPGTSFMNTEAFF TGTGCCAGCAGTGAAGCCCCCGGGACAAGCTTCATGAACACTGAAGCTTTCTTT
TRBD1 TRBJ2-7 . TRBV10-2 CASTGQGHTNEQYF TGCGCCAGCACAGGACAGGGTCATACGAACGAGCAGTACTTC
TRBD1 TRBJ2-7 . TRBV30 CAWRSWDRAHEQYF TGTGCCTGGAGATCGTGGGACAGGGCCCACGAGCAGTACTTC
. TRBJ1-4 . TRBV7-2 CASSRSTNEKLFF TGTGCCAGCAGCCGTTCAACTAATGAAAAACTGTTTTTT
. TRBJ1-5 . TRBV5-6 CASSLASGQPQHF TGTGCCAGCAGCTTAGCCTCGGGGCAGCCCCAGCATTTT
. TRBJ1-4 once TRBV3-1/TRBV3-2 CASSQVPWQGNEKLFF TGTGCCAGCAGCCAAGTACCGTGGCAGGGGAATGAAAAACTGTTTTTT
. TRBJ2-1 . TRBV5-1 CASSFTGTNEQFF TGCGCCAGCAGCTTCACAGGGACCAATGAGCAGTTCTTC
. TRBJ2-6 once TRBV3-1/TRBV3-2 CASSQVSGANVLTF TGTGCCAGCAGCCAAGTGTCGGGGGCCAACGTCCTGACTTTC
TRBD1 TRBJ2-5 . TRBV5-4 CASSLGQGAGETQYF TGTGCCAGCAGCCTGGGACAGGGGGCCGGGGAGACCCAGTACTTC
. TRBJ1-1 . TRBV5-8 CASRTRGNGLREAFF TGTGCCAGCAGAACCCGGGGGAACGGTCTCCGTGAAGCTTTCTTT
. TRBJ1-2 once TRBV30 CAWSVLPGSYTF TGTGCCTGGAGTGTTCTTCCGGGTAGCTACACCTTC
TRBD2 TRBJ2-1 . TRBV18 CASSPSSGENEQFF TGTGCCAGCTCACCCTCTAGCGGAGAGAATGAGCAGTTCTTC